The 18 T cell receptor beta chains presented below share a single source sample, sequenced in a study of T-cell memory formation after mild COVID-19. TCRdb used MiXCR to reprocess the 5' RACE reads, holding one entry per CDR3 protein. The sample holds hundreds of thousands of distinct CDR3 sequences; roughly 20% are singletons and the top ten take about 8.7%. Sequenced material: PBMCs or a T cell subset sorted from them (not recorded which). The receptors derive from an adult woman who had mild COVID-19 (a few samples of this study predate the infection). Cell type and time point are not known.

This clonotype has just a few counts. The CDR3 region is CASSYTGGNQPQHF. The CDR3 DNA reads as TGTGCCAGCAGCTACACAGGGGGTAATCAGCCCCAGCATTTT. J is TRBJ1-5 and V is TRBV3-1; TRBD1 matches 8 bases. Germline CDR1 is LGHDT and CDR2 is YNNKEL (reference sequence). The ends lost 5 bases at V and 4 bases at J; junction bases unmatched: 4. The CDR3 sequence is 14 residues long.

This clonotype has at least ten counts. The rearrangement joins TRBV7-9 to TRBJ2-5, with TRBD1 matching 7 bases. From germline, CDR1 is SEHNR and CDR2 FQNEAQ (reference sequence). The CDR3 covers 15 residues. V shed 5 bases, J shed 6 bases, and the junction held 12 bases outside the gene matches. The CDR3 nucleotides read TGTGCCAGCAGCCCCCTCGGCGAGGGGGCGAAGACCCAGTACTTC. It translates to CASSPLGEGAKTQYF.

This clonotype was seen ten or more times. The chain joins TRBV7-9 to TRBJ2-3; D is ambiguous. The CDR3 spans 12 residues. Germline V gene lookup returns CDR1 SEHNR and CDR2 FQNEAQ (reference sequence). V was shortened by 4 bases and J by 6 bases, with 8 bases between the two germline ends. The CDR3 is CASSSTADTQYF. CDR3 sequence (DNA): TGTGCCAGCAGCTCGACTGCGGATACGCAGTATTTT.

This clonotype was observed a handful of times. V usage is TRBV29-1 and J usage is TRBJ1-1; a possible D gene is TRBD1 (5 bases). This CDR3 is 14 amino acids long. Germline V lookup: CDR1 SQVTM, CDR2 ANQGSEA. V lost 7 bases and J 5 bases, leaving 20 bases between the germline ends. Written as DNA, the CDR3 is TGCAGCGGCGGGGCTGGATTGGGGACGACTGAAGCTTTCTTT. It codes for CSGGAGLGTTEAFF.

The V and J genes are TRBV15 and TRBJ2-1; TRBD1 matches 8 bases. V lost 4 bases to trimming and J lost 4 bases; unmatched junction nucleotides: 3. The germline CDR1 and CDR2 sequences are LNHNV and YYDKDF (reference sequence). The CDR3 contains 14 residues. CDR3 in DNA: TGTGCCACCAGCAAGACAGGGGATTACAATGAGCAGTTCTTC. Translating gives CATSKTGDYNEQFF.

This sequence joins TRBV4-1 and TRBJ2-5, with 9 nucleotides matching TRBD2. V shed 2 bases and J 5 bases; nucleotides not matched to a gene: 6. Germline CDR1 MGHRA, CDR2 YSYEKL. This CDR3 has 15 residues. CDR3 DNA sequence: TGCGCCAGCAGCCAACTAGCGGGGACGCGGGAGACCCAGTACTTC. Translated, it gives CASSQLAGTRETQYF.

This clonotype was recorded at least ten times. The chain is built from TRBV20-1 and TRBJ2-1; no clear D gene. Germline V lookup: CDR1 DFQATT, CDR2 SNEGSKA (reference sequence). Deletions cut 1 base from V and 7 bases from J, with 14 bases between. The CDR3 has 14 residues. CDR3 in DNA: TGCAGTGCTAGAGTTGGTCAGATGGGTAATGAGCAGTTCTTC. It translates to CSARVGQMGNEQFF.

The CDR3 DNA follows: TGTGCCAGCAGTTACGGACAGGTACAACCCTACGAGCAGTACTTC. As protein: CASSYGQVQPYEQYF. The chain is built from TRBV13 and TRBJ2-7, with TRBD1 identical over 7 bases. J was trimmed by 2 bases and V by 6 bases; bases with no gene match: 10. This CDR3 region has 15 residues. CDR1 PRHDT and CDR2 FYEKMQ come from the germline V gene (reference sequence).

This clonotype showed up just a few times. The chain joins TRBV21-1 to TRBJ2-1; TRBD1 is taken as the D call from the table, unchecked against the DNA. TRBV21-1 is designated a pseudogene. This CDR3 has 16 amino acids. CDR3: CASSNPTGGKDNEQFF. DNA of the CDR3: TGTGCCAGCAGCAACCCGACAGGGGGAAAGGACAATGAGCAGTTCTTC.

This clonotype has only a few counts. The chain has TRBV10-3 and TRBJ1-3; D uncertain. V shed 2 bases and J shed 0 bases, with 8 bases lying between them. Germline assignment: CDR1 ENHRY and CDR2 SYGVKD. The CDR3 spans 15 residues. CDR3 nucleotide sequence: TGTGCCATCAGTGAGCCTCACAGCTCTGGAAACACCATATATTTT. This translates into CAISEPHSSGNTIYF.

This rearrangement joins TRBV5-5 to TRBJ2-6, with 8 positions matching TRBD1. The CDR3 extends over 18 amino acids. CDR1 SGHKS and CDR2 YYEKEE come from the germline V gene (reference sequence). The J segment lost 0 bases and the V segment lost 2 bases, leaving 7 bases of the junction unmatched. The CDR3 is CASSFRQGKYSGANVLTF. In DNA, the CDR3 is TGTGCCAGCAGCTTTAGACAGGGGAAGTACTCTGGGGCCAACGTCCTGACTTTC.

V and J are TRBV19 and TRBJ2-2; D remains ambiguous. From germline, CDR1 is LNHDA and CDR2 SQIVND (reference sequence). Trimming removed 1 base at V and 2 bases at J, with 5 bases between. CDR3 length: 14 amino acids. The CDR3 is CASSIVSNTGELFF. The CDR3 coding sequence is TGTGCCAGTAGTATAGTTAGCAACACCGGGGAGCTGTTTTTT. Full variable domain (rest looked up from reference TRBV19 and TRBJ2-2): DGGITQSPKYLFRKEGQNVTLSCEQNLNHDAMYWYRQDPGQGLRLIYYSQIVNDFQKGDIAEGYSVSREKKESFPLTVTSAQKNPTAFYLCASSIVSNTGELFFGEGSRLTVL.

The sample holds many counts of this clonotype. V and J are TRBV7-9 and TRBJ1-4; 8 positions agree with TRBD1. With V trimmed by 5 bases and J by 5 bases, 13 bases remained unmatched. Per germline, CDR1 SEHNR and CDR2 FQNEAQ (reference sequence). The CDR3 sequence is 17 residues long. DNA of the CDR3: TGTGCCAGCAGCCCGCAACCCGGACAGGGCGGAAATGAAAAACTGTTTTTT. Protein product: CASSPQPGQGGNEKLFF.

This chain uses TRBV5-1 with TRBJ1-1; D gene uncertain. Deletions cut 0 bases from V and 5 bases from J, with 5 bases between. CDR3 size: 12 residues. Germline V CDR1 and CDR2: SGHRS, YFSETQ. The CDR3 DNA reads TGCGCCAGCAGCTTGGAGCAAACTGAAGCTTTCTTT. Protein sequence: CASSLEQTEAFF.

There are many counts of this clonotype. The chain is built from TRBV5-1 and TRBJ2-1; no clear D gene. V was trimmed by 0 bases and J by 0 bases, leaving 10 bases between them. CDR1 is SGHRS, CDR2 YFSETQ, per germline. CDR3 length: 16 amino acids. In DNA, the CDR3 is TGCGCCAGCAGCTTGGAGGCGGCTAGCTCCTACAATGAGCAGTTCTTC. Translated, it gives CASSLEAASSYNEQFF.

This sequence joins TRBV24-1 and TRBJ1-1; possible D gene TRBD1, 5 bases. Trimming took 4 bases from V and 5 from J, leaving 13 bases between them. Per the germline V gene, CDR1 is KGHDR and CDR2 is SFDVKD. There are 14 residues in the CDR3. The CDR3 spells CATSDPGGETEAFF. The DNA of the CDR3 is TGTGCCACCAGTGACCCGGGGGGGGAGACTGAAGCTTTCTTT.

The V call is TRBV19, the J call TRBJ1-1; no definite D call. Germline V lookup: CDR1 LNHDA, CDR2 SQIVND (reference sequence). Trimming took off 3 bases at V and 1 base at J, with 12 bases between the two ends. This CDR3 region has 15 residues. The CDR3 here is CASSMVASGNTEAFF. Here the CDR3 DNA reads TGTGCCAGTAGTATGGTGGCGTCGGGGAACACTGAAGCTTTCTTT.

DNA of the CDR3: TGTGCCAGCAGCTCCTGGGAGGGACAGGGAACAGATACGCAGTATTTT. Its translation: CASSSWEGQGTDTQYF. The chain employs TRBV13 and TRBJ2-3; 9 positions match TRBD1. CDR3 length equals 16 residues. Germline V gene sequence: CDR1 PRHDT, CDR2 FYEKMQ (reference sequence). The ends lost 4 bases at V and 3 bases at J; junction bases unmatched: 8.